This TCR beta chain stems from a study of tissue T cells after allogeneic stem cell transplantation. Time point here: mouse harvest day 7 after allogeneic transplant. Each mouse received 10^7 T-cell-depleted marrow cells plus 10^6 splenic CD5+ T cells by tail vein. Tissues came from B6→BALB/c major-mismatch GVHD mice at day 7 or 14. The CDR3 is 16 amino acids. Germline V lookup: CDR1 NNHNN, CDR2 SYGAGS (reference sequence). The V gene lost 1 base and the J gene lost 0 bases, with 10 bases spanning the gap. Using immunoSEQ multiplex PCR, the repertoire was profiled, and TCRdb retains in-frame clones only, with some absent. The table shows roughly 4,000 clones, with 45% to 55% occurring only once. In regard to this clone: What it binds is not known. Mouse germline and gene names are used. The read terminates 1 residue ahead of where the CDR3 ends, so the germline J gene completes it.

Overall study findings and caveats: Few T cell clones were shared across patients, but motif clusters showed tissue-specific shared signatures. Blood and spleen captured only part of the tissue TCR repertoire. TCR repertoires tracked anatomic similarity, regardless of disease or transplant status.

This chain connects TRBV13-2 to TRBJ1-4; weak D call: TRBD1 (6 bases). The clonotype was recovered from a female BALB/c mouse given C57BL/6 T cells with graft-versus-host disease after an allogeneic hematopoietic cell transplant. Sequencing was performed on lymph node tissue. The CDR3 region is CASGDLGQISNERLFF. The CDR3 bases that were read are TGTGCCAGCGGTGATCTGGGACAAATTTCCAACGAAAGATTATTT.